This T cell receptor beta chain was identified in a study of shared clonotypes between healthy human individuals. The CDR3 runs to 18 residues. The method was immunoSEQ multiplex PCR; TCRdb's version includes in-frame clones alone and lacks a portion of them. Here the sample spans 2,100,000 or so clones, roughly 95% being singletons. Sample: naive CD4+ T cells sorted from blood. Subset: CD45RA+ positively selected. The rearrangement links TRBV21-1 to TRBJ2-3; the table's D call of TRBD2 was not tested on the DNA. TRBV21-1 is recorded as a pseudogene. The sequence derives from a man younger than 35 in good health. The CDR3 region has the DNA TGTGCCAGCAGCAAAAGCGCGACGGAGGGTTCTTGCACAGATACGCAGTATTTT. This sequence encodes CASSKSATEGSCTDTQYF.